Here is one TCR beta chain with its context. Authors' data handling: Amplifying reference gene primers gave estimates of nucleated cell counts. Repertoires were generated with immunoSEQ multiplex PCR, while TCRdb's copy carries only in-frame clones and drops some. V, J and clone size reflect that table, while D and trimming were determined from the DNA. The profile covers 86,000 or so clones, with roughly three quarters appearing a single time and 11% taken by the ten largest. The sample belongs to a study of blood T cell repertoires in COVID-19. Study in general: Spain, Italy and the United States supplied samples that represented acute and convalescent COVID-19. Nucleic acid was either cDNA or gDNA, and it came from T cells, B-cell-depleted T cells, or PBMCs.

From germline, CDR1 is MGHRA and CDR2 YSYEKL. CDR3 size: 16 residues. V lost 0 bases, J lost 6 bases, and 7 bases stayed unmatched. The rearrangement uses TRBV4-1 and TRBJ2-1, with 8 bases identical to TRBD1. Material for sequencing was peripheral blood. The TCR originated in a man in his sixties or seventies with acute or convalescent COVID-19. The CDR3 protein is CASSQDYRGVRNEQFF. Written as DNA, the CDR3 is TGCGCCAGCAGCCAAGATTACAGGGGGGTACGCAATGAGCAGTTCTTC.